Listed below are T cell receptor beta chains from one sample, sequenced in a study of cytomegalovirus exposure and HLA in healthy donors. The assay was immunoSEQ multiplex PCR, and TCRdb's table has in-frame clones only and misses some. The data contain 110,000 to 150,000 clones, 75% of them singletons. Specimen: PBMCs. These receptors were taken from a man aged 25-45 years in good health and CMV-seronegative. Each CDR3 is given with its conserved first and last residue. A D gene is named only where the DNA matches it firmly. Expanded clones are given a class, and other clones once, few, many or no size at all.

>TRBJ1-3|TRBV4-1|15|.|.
TGCGCCAGCAGCCAAGTCGGGGGGCGGGCAAACACCATATATTTT
CASSQVGGRANTIYF
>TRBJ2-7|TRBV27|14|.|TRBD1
TGTGCCAGCAGTCGGTCAGGGGGAATTTACGAGCAGTACTTC
CASSRSGGIYEQYF
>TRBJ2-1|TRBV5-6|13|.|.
TGTGCCAGCAGCTTGGGACTTGGACAAGGGCAGTTCTTC
CASSLGLGQGQFF
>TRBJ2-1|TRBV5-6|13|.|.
TGTGCCAGCAGGTTCGCCCCTCCTAGTGAGCAGTTCTTC
CASRFAPPSEQFF
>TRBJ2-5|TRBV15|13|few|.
TGTGCCACCAGCAGGACTCGGGAAGAGACCCAGTACTTC
CATSRTREETQYF
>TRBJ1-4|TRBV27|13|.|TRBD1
TGTGCCAGCAGGCCGGGACAGCTAGAAAAACTGTTTTTT
CASRPGQLEKLFF
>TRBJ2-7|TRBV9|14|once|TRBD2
TGTGCCAGCAGCCCCCGACTAGCGTCCTACGAGCAGTACTTC
CASSPRLASYEQYF
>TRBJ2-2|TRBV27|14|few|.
TGTGCCAGCAGTTTATCGTGGGAGTCCGGGGAGCTGTTTTTT
CASSLSWESGELFF
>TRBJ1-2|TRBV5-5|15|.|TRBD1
TGTGCCAGCAGCCCTGGGACAGGGTGGTACGAGGGCTACACCTTC
CASSPGTGWYEGYTF
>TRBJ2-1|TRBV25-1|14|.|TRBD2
TGTGCCAGCGGGAGGACTAGCGGGAGTTATGAGCAGTTCTTC
CASGRTSGSYEQFF
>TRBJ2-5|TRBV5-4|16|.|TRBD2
TGTGCCAGCAGTCGCCCTAGCGGTGGCGGGCCAGAGACCCAGTACTTC
CASSRPSGGGPETQYF
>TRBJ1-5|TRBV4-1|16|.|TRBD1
TGCGCCAGCAGCCAGTCCCCCGGGACAGACACGTGGCCCCAGCATTTT
CASSQSPGTDTWPQHF
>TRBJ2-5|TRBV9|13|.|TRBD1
TGTGCCAGCAGCGAGGACAGGGATGAGACCCAGTACTTC
CASSEDRDETQYF
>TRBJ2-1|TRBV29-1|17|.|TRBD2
TGCAGCGTTGAAGGACTAGCGGAAAGGGGGGGCTACAATGAGCAGTTCTTC
CSVEGLAERGGYNEQFF
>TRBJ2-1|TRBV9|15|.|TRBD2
TGTGCCAGCAGCGAAAGGAGCGGGAGCTACAATGAGCAGTTCTTC
CASSERSGSYNEQFF
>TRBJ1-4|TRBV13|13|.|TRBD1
TGTGCCAGCAGTTTAAGGGGGCGTGAAAAACTGTTTTTT
CASSLRGREKLFF
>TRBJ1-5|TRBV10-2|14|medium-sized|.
TGCGCCAGCAGTGACGGAGCACTAAGCCAGCCCCAGCATTTT
CASSDGALSQPQHF
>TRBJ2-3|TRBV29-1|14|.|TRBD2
TGCAGCGGGTTAGCGGGAGGGTTGACAGATACGCAGTATTTT
CSGLAGGLTDTQYF
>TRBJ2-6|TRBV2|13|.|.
TGTGCCAGCAGTCTCTCTGGGGCCAACGTCCTGACTTTC
CASSLSGANVLTF
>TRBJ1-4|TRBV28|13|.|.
TGTGCCACCACAGGGACAACTAATGAAAAACTGTTTTTT
CATTGTTNEKLFF
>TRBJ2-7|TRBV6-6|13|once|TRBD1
TGTGCCAGCAGGGGACAGCAAACCTACGAGCAGTACTTC
CASRGQQTYEQYF
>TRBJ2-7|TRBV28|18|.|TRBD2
TGTGCCAGCAGTTTATGGCCCCGGGGGGTGACGATGGGATACGAGCAGTACTTC
CASSLWPRGVTMGYEQYF
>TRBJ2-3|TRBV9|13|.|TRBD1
TGTGCCAGCAGCTCCGGGACAGGGGAGACGCAGTATTTT
CASSSGTGETQYF
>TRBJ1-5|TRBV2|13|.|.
TGTGCCAGCAATGTCCTTAGCAATCAGCCCCAGCATTTT
CASNVLSNQPQHF
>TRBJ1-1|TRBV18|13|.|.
TGTGCCAGCTCACCTTCAGGCTTCAGGGAAGCTTTCTTT
CASSPSGFREAFF
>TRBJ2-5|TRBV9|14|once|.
TGTGCCAGCAGCCAATCAGGGTTCGGTACGGAGCAGTACTTC
CASSQSGFGTEQYF
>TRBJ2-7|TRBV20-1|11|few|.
TGCAGTGCTAGCGGGAGAAACGAGCAGTACTTC
CSASGRNEQYF
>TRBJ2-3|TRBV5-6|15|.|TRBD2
TGTGCCAGCAGCTTGCAAACTAGCGGGGGCGATACGCAGTATTTT
CASSLQTSGGDTQYF
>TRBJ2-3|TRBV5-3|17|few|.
TGTGCCAGAAGCTTGGTACCGGGACACCTAAACACAGATACGCAGTATTTT
CARSLVPGHLNTDTQYF